This TCR beta chain was captured by sequencing in a study of cytomegalovirus exposure and HLA in healthy donors. 60 Vbeta and 13 Jbeta primers were used in PCR. Only in-frame clones appear in the TCRdb table, and some are missing; sequencing was by immunoSEQ multiplex PCR. The specimen's table records under 150,000 clones. Remarks on this clone: The antigen is not known.

Findings of the study overall: According to reports, the classifier identified cytomegalovirus status with high specificity and sensitivity. Most TCR sequences were rare, but some public TCRs occurred in many donors. In a later analysis, at a false discovery rate of 0.05, 16,951 TCR beta sequences were associated with HLA alleles. In a later analysis, common viral pathogens appeared linked to several of the most significant clusters.

Germline CDR1 reads KGHSH; CDR2 reads LQKENI. CDR3 length: 15 amino acids. The V gene lost 6 bases and the J gene lost 14 bases, with 25 bases spanning the gap. The sample taken for sequencing was PBMCs. This receptor was taken from a woman between 40 and 55 years old in good health and CMV-seronegative. The chain uses TRBV18 and TRBJ2-2, with D possibly matching TRBD2 (6 bases). The CDR3 nucleotides read TGTGCCAGCTCGAGTTTGGGACTCCAAGAGATGACTCTGTTTTTT. This codes for CASSSLGLQEMTLFF.